A selection of T cell receptor beta chains follows, all from one sample in a study of shared clonotypes between healthy human individuals. The table came from immunoSEQ multiplex PCR; TCRdb's copy has only in-frame clones and leaves some out. The sample comprises about 2,500,000 clones, around nine tenths of which are singletons, and around 0.14% rests with the top ten. The specimen sequenced was naive CD4+ T cells sorted from blood. Source of these receptors: a man aged 18 to 29 in good health. The CDR3 runs from the conserved cysteine through the conserved F or W. The order of the fields is clone size, J gene, V gene, D gene, CDR3 protein, CDR3 DNA. The D gene is left open where the match is weak. Rows give clone size only sometimes, using once, few, many, or a class for an expanded clone.

- TRBJ2-2 TRBV5-4 - CASSLSVGQTRTGELFF TGTGCCAGCAGCTTGTCGGTGGGACAAACCCGGACCGGGGAGCTGTTTTTT
- TRBJ2-6 TRBV18 - CASSPNGASGANVLTF TGTGCCAGCTCACCAAACGGGGCCTCTGGGGCCAACGTCCTGACTTTC
- TRBJ1-1 TRBV5-1 - CASSLPQPNTEAFF TGCGCCAGCAGCTTGCCTCAGCCGAACACTGAAGCTTTCTTT
few TRBJ1-6 TRBV6-5 - CASSSGNSPLHF TGTGCCAGCAGTTCCGGGAATTCACCCCTCCACTTT
- TRBJ2-1 TRBV7-9 TRBD2 CASSFTTGGTSPFF TGTGCCAGCAGCTTCACTACTGGCGGGACTAGCCCGTTCTTC
- TRBJ1-1 TRBV18 - CASSPRGVEAFF TGTGCCAGCTCACCACGGGGAGTTGAAGCTTTCTTT
once TRBJ2-3 TRBV7-3 - CASSLDSNTQYF TGTGCCAGCAGCCTTGACAGTAATACGCAGTATTTT
- TRBJ1-1 TRBV2 - CASYPGNTEAFF TGTGCCAGCTACCCAGGCAACACTGAAGCTTTCTTT
- TRBJ1-2 TRBV6-5 - CASSSFGPYGYTF TGTGCCAGCAGCTCCTTTGGGCCTTATGGCTACACCTTC
- TRBJ1-2 TRBV10-3 - CAISETWTDGYGYTF TGTGCCATCAGTGAGACCTGGACCGACGGGTATGGCTACACCTTC
- TRBJ1-4 TRBV30 - CAWAGTFNEKLFF TGTGCCTGGGCGGGCACCTTTAATGAAAAACTGTTTTTT
- TRBJ2-5 TRBV5-1 - CASSFSAGETQYF TGCGCCAGCAGCTTCTCGGCCGGGGAGACCCAGTACTTC
- TRBJ2-7 TRBV6-1 TRBD1 CASSGYRDRGPEQYF TGTGCCAGCAGTGGATACCGGGACAGGGGGCCCGAGCAGTACTTC
- TRBJ2-7 TRBV5-5 - CASSFPGVYEQYF TGTGCCAGCAGCTTCCCAGGGGTCTACGAGCAGTACTTC
- TRBJ2-7 TRBV5-5 - CASSSWGRLPYEQYF TGTGCCAGCAGCTCCTGGGGGCGACTCCCTTACGAGCAGTACTTC
once TRBJ2-3 TRBV18 TRBD2 CASSPISGTTDTQYF TGTGCCAGCTCACCAATTAGCGGGACCACAGATACGCAGTATTTT
- TRBJ1-4 TRBV5-6 TRBD1 CASSVGGTDEKLFF TGTGCCAGCAGCGTGGGGGGGACAGATGAAAAACTGTTTTTT
once TRBJ1-1 TRBV19 TRBD1 CASTRDRGGTEAFF TGTGCCAGTACACGGGACAGGGGTGGCACTGAAGCTTTCTTT
- TRBJ2-7 TRBV2 TRBD1 CASRDRGPYEQYF TGTGCCAGCAGGGACAGGGGACCCTACGAGCAGTACTTC
- TRBJ1-5 TRBV27 - CASSLGQVSNQPQHF TGTGCCAGCAGTTTAGGGCAGGTGAGCAATCAGCCCCAGCATTTT
- TRBJ1-4 TRBV5-1 - CASSEQGRSNEKLFF TGCGCCAGCAGCGAACAGGGTCGATCTAATGAAAAACTGTTTTTT
- TRBJ2-5 TRBV6-6 - CASSYSRANQETQYF TGTGCCAGCAGTTACTCTAGGGCGAACCAAGAGACCCAGTACTTC
- TRBJ1-6 TRBV21-1 - CASSGRPKTGSISSPLHF TGTGCCAGCAGCGGACGTCCAAAGACAGGGAGTATAAGCTCACCCCTCCACTTT
- TRBJ2-1 TRBV9 - CASSPGQYVSYNEQFF TGTGCCAGCAGCCCCGGCCAGTATGTCTCCTACAATGAGCAGTTCTTC
- TRBJ2-1 TRBV9 - CASSVDAGFGTYNEQFF TGTGCCAGCAGCGTAGATGCGGGGTTTGGCACTTACAATGAGCAGTTCTTC
- TRBJ2-7 TRBV6-5 TRBD2 CASSFLAGGPYEQYF TGTGCCAGCAGTTTCCTAGCGGGAGGACCCTACGAGCAGTACTTC